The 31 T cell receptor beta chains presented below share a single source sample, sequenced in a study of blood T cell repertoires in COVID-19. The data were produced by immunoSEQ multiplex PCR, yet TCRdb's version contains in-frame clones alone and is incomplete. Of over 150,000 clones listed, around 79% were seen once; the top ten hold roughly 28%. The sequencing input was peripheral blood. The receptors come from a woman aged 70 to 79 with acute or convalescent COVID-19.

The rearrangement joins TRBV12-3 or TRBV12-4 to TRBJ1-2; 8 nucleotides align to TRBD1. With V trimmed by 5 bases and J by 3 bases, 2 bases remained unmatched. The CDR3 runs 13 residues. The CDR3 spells CASSVTGDYGYTF. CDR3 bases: TGTGCCAGCAGTGTGACAGGGGACTATGGCTACACCTTC.

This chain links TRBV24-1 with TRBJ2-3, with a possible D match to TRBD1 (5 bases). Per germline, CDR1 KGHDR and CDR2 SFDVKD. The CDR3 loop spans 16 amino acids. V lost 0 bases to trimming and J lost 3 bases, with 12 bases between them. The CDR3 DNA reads TGTGCCACCAGTGATTTGTCAACAGGCTCTACAGATACGCAGTATTTT. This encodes CATSDLSTGSTDTQYF.

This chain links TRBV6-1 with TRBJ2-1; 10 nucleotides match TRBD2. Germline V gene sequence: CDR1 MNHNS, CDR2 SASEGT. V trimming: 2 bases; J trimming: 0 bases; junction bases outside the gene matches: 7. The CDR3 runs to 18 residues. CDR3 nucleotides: TGTGCCAGCAGTGAAATACGACTAGCGGGTCTCTCCTACAATGAGCAGTTCTTC. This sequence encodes CASSEIRLAGLSYNEQFF.

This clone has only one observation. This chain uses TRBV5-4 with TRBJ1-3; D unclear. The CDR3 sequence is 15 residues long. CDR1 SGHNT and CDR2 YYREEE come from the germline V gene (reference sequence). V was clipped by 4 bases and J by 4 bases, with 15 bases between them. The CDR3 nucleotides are TGTGCCAGCAGCCCATTAGTTGTTGAGGGAAACACCATATATTTT. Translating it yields CASSPLVVEGNTIYF. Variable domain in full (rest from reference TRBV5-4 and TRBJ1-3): ETGVTQSPTHLIKTRGQQVTLRCSSQSGHNTVSWYQQALGQGPQFIFQYYREEENGRGNFPPRFSGLQFPNYSSELNVNALELDDSALYLCASSPLVVEGNTIYFGEGSWLTVV.

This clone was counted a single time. The CDR3, as DNA: TGTGCCAGCAGCTGGAGCACGTCCGGACCCCTCCACTTT. Encoded protein: CASSWSTSGPLHF. This sequence joins TRBV7-2 and TRBJ1-6; D is undetermined. The CDR3 sequence is 13 residues long. Trimming removed 4 bases at V and 12 bases at J, with 13 bases between. CDR1 and CDR2 from the germline V gene are SGHTA and FQGNSA.

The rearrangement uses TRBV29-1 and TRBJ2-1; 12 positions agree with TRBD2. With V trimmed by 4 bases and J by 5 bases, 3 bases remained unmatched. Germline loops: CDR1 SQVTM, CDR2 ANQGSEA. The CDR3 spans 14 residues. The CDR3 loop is CSVGLAGGNNEQFF. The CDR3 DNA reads TGCAGCGTTGGCCTAGCGGGAGGGAACAATGAGCAGTTCTTC.

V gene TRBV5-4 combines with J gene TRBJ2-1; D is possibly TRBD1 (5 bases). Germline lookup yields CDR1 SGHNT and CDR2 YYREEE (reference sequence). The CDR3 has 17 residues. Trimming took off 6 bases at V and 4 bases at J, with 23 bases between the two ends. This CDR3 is CASTFGPSRGIYNEQFF. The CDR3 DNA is TGTGCCAGCACCTTTGGGCCCTCTAGGGGAATATACAATGAGCAGTTCTTC.

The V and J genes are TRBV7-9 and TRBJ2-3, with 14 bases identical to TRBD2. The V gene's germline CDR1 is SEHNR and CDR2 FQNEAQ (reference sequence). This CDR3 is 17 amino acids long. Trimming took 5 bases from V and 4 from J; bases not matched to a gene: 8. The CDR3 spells CASSTVRLAGGADTQYF. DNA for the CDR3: TGTGCCAGCAGCACGGTCCGACTAGCGGGAGGGGCAGATACGCAGTATTTT.

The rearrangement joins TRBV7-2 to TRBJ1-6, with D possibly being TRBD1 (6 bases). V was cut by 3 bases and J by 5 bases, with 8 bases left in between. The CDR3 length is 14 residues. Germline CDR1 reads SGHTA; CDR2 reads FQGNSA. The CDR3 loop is CASSFRGNNSPLHF. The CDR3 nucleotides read TGTGCCAGCAGCTTTAGGGGGAATAATTCACCCCTCCACTTT.

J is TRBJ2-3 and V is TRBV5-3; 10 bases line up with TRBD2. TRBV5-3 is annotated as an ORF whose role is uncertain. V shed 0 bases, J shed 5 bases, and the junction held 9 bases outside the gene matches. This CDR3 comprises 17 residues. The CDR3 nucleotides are TGTGCCAGAAGCTTGGGCTCCCTAGCGGGAGAAAGAGATACGCAGTATTTT. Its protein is CARSLGSLAGERDTQYF.

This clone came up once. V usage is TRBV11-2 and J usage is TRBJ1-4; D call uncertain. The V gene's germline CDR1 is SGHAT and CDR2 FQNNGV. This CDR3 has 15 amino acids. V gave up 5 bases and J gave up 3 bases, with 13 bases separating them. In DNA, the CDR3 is TGTGCCAGCAGCCTTCGAGGGAGACCTAATGAAAAACTGTTTTTT. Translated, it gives CASSLRGRPNEKLFF.

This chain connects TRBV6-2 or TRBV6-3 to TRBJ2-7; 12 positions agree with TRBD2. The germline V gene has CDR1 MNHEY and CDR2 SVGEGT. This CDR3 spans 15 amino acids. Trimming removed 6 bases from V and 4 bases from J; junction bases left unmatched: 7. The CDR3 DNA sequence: TGTGCCAGCAGCCTACTAGCGGGAGGAAGGTACGAGCAGTACTTC. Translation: CASSLLAGGRYEQYF.

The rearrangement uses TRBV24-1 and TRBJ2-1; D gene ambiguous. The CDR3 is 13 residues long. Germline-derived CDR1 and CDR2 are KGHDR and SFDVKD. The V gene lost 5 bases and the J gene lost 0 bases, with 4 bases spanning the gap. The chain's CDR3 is CATSGLSYNEQFF. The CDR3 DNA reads TGTGCCACCAGTGGTCTCTCCTACAATGAGCAGTTCTTC.

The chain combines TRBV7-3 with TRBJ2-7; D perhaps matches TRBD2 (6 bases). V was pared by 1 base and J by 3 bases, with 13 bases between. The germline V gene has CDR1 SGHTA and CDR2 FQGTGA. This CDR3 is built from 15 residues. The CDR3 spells CASSLNRAGDYEQYF. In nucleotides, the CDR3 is TGTGCCAGCAGCTTAAACCGAGCGGGCGACTACGAGCAGTACTTC.

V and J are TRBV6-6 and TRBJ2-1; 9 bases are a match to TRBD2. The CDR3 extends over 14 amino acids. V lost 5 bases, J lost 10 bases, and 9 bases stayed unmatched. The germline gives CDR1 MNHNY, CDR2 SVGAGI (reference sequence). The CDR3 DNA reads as TGTGCCAGCAGTATAGCGGGAGCACCTCGGGAGCAGTTCTTC. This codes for CASSIAGAPREQFF.

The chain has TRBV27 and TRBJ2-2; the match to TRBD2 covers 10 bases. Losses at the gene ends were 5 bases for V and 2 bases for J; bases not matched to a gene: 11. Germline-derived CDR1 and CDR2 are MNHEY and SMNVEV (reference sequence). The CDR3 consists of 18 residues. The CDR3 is CASSNSSGLAFNTGELFF. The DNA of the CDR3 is TGTGCCAGCAGTAACTCTTCGGGACTAGCGTTTAACACCGGGGAGCTGTTTTTT.

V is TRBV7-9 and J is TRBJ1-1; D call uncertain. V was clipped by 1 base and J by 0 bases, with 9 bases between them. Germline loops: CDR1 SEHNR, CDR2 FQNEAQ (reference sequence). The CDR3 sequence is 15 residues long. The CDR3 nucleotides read TGTGCCAGCAGCTTAGACGGGGTCTTGAACACTGAAGCTTTCTTT. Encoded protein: CASSLDGVLNTEAFF. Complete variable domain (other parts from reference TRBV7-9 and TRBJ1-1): DTGVSQNPRHKITKRGQNVTFRCDPISEHNRLYWYRQTLGQGPEFLTYFQNEAQLEKSRLLSDRFSAERPKGSFSTLEIQRTEQGDSAMYLCASSLDGVLNTEAFFGQGTRLTVV.

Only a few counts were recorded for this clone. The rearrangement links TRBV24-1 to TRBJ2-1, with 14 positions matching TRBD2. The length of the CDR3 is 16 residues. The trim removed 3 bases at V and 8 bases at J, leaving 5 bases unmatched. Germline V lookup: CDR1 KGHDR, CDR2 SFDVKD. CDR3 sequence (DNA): TGTGCCACCAGTGATGTCCAGGGACTAGCGGGGGATGAGCAGTTCTTC. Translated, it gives CATSDVQGLAGDEQFF.

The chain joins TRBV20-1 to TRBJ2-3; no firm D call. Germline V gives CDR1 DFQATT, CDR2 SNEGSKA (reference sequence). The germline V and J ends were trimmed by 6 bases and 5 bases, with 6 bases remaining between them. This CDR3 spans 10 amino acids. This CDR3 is CSALGDTQYF. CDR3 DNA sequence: TGCAGTGCGCTAGGAGATACGCAGTATTTT.

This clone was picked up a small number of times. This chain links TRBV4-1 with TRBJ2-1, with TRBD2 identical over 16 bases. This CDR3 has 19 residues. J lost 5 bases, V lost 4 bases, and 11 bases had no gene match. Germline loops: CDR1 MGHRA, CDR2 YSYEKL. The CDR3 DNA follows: TGCGCCAGCAGCCCGGGACTAGCGGGAGGGCGTGGGGTACACAATGAGCAGTTCTTC. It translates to CASSPGLAGGRGVHNEQFF.

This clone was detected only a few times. DNA for the CDR3: TGTGCCAGCAGCTTAGATATAAGTGCATTAGGGTCGACGGGGGGAGATACGCAGTATTTT. It translates to CASSLDISALGSTGGDTQYF. The gene calls are TRBV11-3 and TRBJ2-3; 7 bases are shared with TRBD2. Losses at the gene ends were 0 bases for V and 5 bases for J; bases not matched to a gene: 20. The CDR3 contains 20 residues. Germline V CDR1 and CDR2: SGHNT, YENEEA. Using reference TRBV11-3 and TRBJ2-3 for the parts outside the CDR3, the full variable domain is EAGVVQSPRYKIIEKKQPVAFWCNPISGHNTLYWYLQNLGQGPELLIRYENEEAVDDSQLPKDRFSAERLKGVDSTLKIQPAELGDSAVYLCASSLDISALGSTGGDTQYFGPGTRLTVL.

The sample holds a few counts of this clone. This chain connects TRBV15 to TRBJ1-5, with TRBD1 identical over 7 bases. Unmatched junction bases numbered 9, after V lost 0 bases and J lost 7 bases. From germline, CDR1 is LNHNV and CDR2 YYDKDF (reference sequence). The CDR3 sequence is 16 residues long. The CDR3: CATSRDLSQGEQPQHF. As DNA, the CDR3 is TGTGCCACCAGCAGAGATCTTTCGCAGGGGGAACAGCCCCAGCATTTT.

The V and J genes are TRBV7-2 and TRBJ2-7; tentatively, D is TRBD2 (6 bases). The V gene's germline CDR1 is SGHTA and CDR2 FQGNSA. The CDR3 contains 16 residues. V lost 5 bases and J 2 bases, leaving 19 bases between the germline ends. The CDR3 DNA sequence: TGTGCCAGCAGCCCCCAGGGTACCCTAGCGACCTACGAGCAGTACTTC. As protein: CASSPQGTLATYEQYF.

DNA of the CDR3: TGTGCCAGCAGCCTAAACCTCGGGGAGCTGTTTTTT. This gives the protein CASSLNLGELFF. The rearrangement links TRBV28 to TRBJ2-2; D is unresolved. The CDR3 consists of 12 residues. Germline assignment: CDR1 MDHEN and CDR2 SYDVKM. Between the trimmed V and J ends, which lost 6 bases and 7 bases, there was a span of 9 bases. The whole variable domain, filled in from reference TRBV28 and TRBJ2-2, reads DVKVTQSSRYLVKRTGEKVFLECVQDMDHENMFWYRQDPGLGLRLIYFSYDVKMKEKGDIPEGYSVSREKKERFSLILESASTNQTSMYLCASSLNLGELFFGEGSRLTVL.

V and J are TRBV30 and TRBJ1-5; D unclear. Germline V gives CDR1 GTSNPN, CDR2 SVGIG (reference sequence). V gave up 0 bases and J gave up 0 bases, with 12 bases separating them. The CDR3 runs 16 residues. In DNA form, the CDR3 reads TGTGCCTGGAGTGTGCCCGAGGAATATAGCAATCAGCCCCAGCATTTT. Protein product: CAWSVPEEYSNQPQHF.

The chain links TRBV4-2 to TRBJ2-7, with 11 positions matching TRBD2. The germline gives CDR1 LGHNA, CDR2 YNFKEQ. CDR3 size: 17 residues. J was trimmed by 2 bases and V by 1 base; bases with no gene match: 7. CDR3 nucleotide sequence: TGTGCCAGCAGCCAAGGGACTAGCGGGCCCGGCGCCTACGAGCAGTACTTC. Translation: CASSQGTSGPGAYEQYF.

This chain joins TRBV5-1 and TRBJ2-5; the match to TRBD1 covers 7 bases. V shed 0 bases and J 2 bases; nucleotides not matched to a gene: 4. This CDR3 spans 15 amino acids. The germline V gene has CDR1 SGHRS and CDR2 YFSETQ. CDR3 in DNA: TGCGCCAGCAGCTTGGTGGGGACAGTACAAGAGACCCAGTACTTC. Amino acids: CASSLVGTVQETQYF.

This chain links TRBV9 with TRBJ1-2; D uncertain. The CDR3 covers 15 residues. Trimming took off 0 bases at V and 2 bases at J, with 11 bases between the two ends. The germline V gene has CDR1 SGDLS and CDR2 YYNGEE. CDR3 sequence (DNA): TGTGCCAGCAGCGTAGGGTCCGGGTCGAACTATGGCTACACCTTC. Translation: CASSVGSGSNYGYTF.

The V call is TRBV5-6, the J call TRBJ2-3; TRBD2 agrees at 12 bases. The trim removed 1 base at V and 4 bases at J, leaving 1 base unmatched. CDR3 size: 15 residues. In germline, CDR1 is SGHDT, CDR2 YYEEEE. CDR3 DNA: TGTGCCAGCAGCTTGCTAGCGGGAGGGGCAGATACGCAGTATTTT. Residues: CASSLLAGGADTQYF.

The CDR3 DNA reads TGTGCCAGCAGTTTGGGAGGAGAAATAGCCAAAAACATTCAGTACTTC. Amino acid sequence: CASSLGGEIAKNIQYF. The chain combines TRBV28 with TRBJ2-4, with a weak D call TRBD2 (6 bases). The V end was cut by 3 bases, the J end by 0 bases, with 12 bases between. In germline, CDR1 is MDHEN, CDR2 SYDVKM. The CDR3 runs to 16 residues.

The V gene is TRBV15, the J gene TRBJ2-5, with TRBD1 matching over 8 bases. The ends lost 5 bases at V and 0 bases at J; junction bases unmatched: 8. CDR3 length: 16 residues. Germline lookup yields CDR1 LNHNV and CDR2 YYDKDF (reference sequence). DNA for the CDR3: TGTGCCACCAGCCCCCACCGACAGGGGTACCAAGAGACCCAGTACTTC. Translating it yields CATSPHRQGYQETQYF.